This T cell receptor beta chain originates from a study of blood T cell repertoires in COVID-19. Libraries were prepared by immunoSEQ multiplex PCR; TCRdb keeps only in-frame clonotypes and omits some of them. The data hold 150,000 to 200,000 clones, with around nine tenths observed a single time. In this sample, this clone turned up a few times. Losses at the gene ends were 8 bases for V and 6 bases for J; bases not matched to a gene: 7. Germline V gene data show CDR1 as MNHEY and CDR2 as SMNVEV (reference sequence). The CDR3 extends over 13 amino acids. The chain recombines TRBV27 with TRBJ1-5, with TRBD1 identical over 7 bases. This sequence originates from a man in his fifties with acute or convalescent COVID-19. The sequenced sample was peripheral blood. CDR3 DNA: TGTGCCAGCGGGATGACAGGGATTCAGCCCCAGCATTTT. Translated, it gives CASGMTGIQPQHF.